Here is one TCR beta chain with its context. Its antigen is undetermined. The ends were cut back, 5 bases at V and 9 bases at J, with 19 bases in the middle. The length of the CDR3 is 14 residues. The germline V gene has CDR1 SGHTA and CDR2 FQGNSA. This sample was included in a study of T-cell memory formation after mild COVID-19. UMIs and sample barcodes were carried by the TCR alpha and TCR beta cDNA libraries that 5'RACE produced using constant-segment primers. TCRdb re-called the 5' RACE reads through MiXCR, storing one row per CDR3 protein. This sample yields 25,000 to 35,000 distinct CDR3 sequences, of which around 7.2% are seen a single time; roughly 15% belongs to the top ten. Points from the study as a whole: Detection of some responders pre-infection suggested pre-existing cross-reactive memory T cells participated. Mainly in CM and EM were contracting CD4+ clones; CD8+ were in EMRA.

V and J are TRBV7-2 and TRBJ2-5; a possible D gene is TRBD1 (6 bases). Sample: PBMCs or a T cell subset sorted from them (not recorded which). This receptor was taken from an adult woman who had mild COVID-19 (a few samples of this study predate the infection). Cell type and time point are not known. Written as DNA, the CDR3 is TGTGCCAGCAGCCCTGGGACGAGGGGGTCGGCCCAGTACTTC. Translating it yields CASSPGTRGSAQYF.